Listed below are T cell receptor beta chains from one sample, sequenced in a study of regulatory T cells in long-lasting Graves disease. TCRdb fed the multiplex PCR reads into MiXCR, producing one record per CDR3 protein. The sample contains 300,000 to 400,000 distinct CDR3 sequences, 15% to 17% of which appear only once. Specimen: peripheral blood mononuclear cells (PBMCs), collected at new diagnosis, from a patient treated with antithyroid drugs. These receptors all stem from a female donor with Graves disease. The CDR3 runs from the conserved cysteine through the conserved F or W. Fields, in order: V gene, D gene, J gene, clone size, CDR3 protein, CDR3 DNA. The D gene is left open where the match is weak. Some rows have no size entry. The others give once, few or many, or a class for an expanded clone.

TRBV7-9,TRBD2,TRBJ2-5,-,CASSSPSGGANQYF,TGTGCCAGCAGCTCACCTAGCGGGGGGGCTAACCAGTACTTC
TRBV6-1,-,TRBJ2-7,-,CASNTAGNLYEQYF,TGTGCCAGCAATACTGCGGGGAACCTATACGAGCAGTACTTC
TRBV27,TRBD1,TRBJ1-2,-,CASGAGGNYGYTF,TGTGCCAGCGGGGCAGGGGGCAACTATGGCTACACCTTC
TRBV10-1,TRBD1,TRBJ1-6,many,CASSESAGQGFDSPLHF,TGCGCCAGCAGTGAGTCGGCAGGACAGGGATTTGATTCACCCCTCCACTTT
TRBV5-1,-,TRBJ2-5,once,CASSFWGPQETQYF,TGCGCCAGCAGCTTCTGGGGCCCCCAAGAGACCCAGTACTTC
TRBV28,TRBD1,TRBJ2-7,many,CASSLTGDYEQYF,TGTGCCAGCAGTTTGACAGGGGACTACGAGCAGTACTTC
TRBV3-1,-,TRBJ2-7,many,CASSHQVRTPTYEQYF,TGTGCCAGCAGCCACCAAGTGCGGACACCGACCTACGAGCAGTACTTC
TRBV27,-,TRBJ2-1,-,CASSNPGDYNEQFF,TGTGCCAGCAGTAACCCGGGAGACTACAATGAGCAGTTCTTC
TRBV28,TRBD2,TRBJ2-5,many,CASASSGREMGETQYF,TGTGCCAGCGCCAGTAGCGGGAGAGAGATGGGGGAGACCCAGTACTTC
TRBV29-1,-,TRBJ2-3,many,CSVGPRGALTDTQYF,TGCAGCGTTGGCCCCCGCGGGGCGTTGACAGATACGCAGTATTTT
TRBV5-1,-,TRBJ1-1,few,CASSSGVEVNTEAFF,TGCGCCAGCAGCTCCGGAGTTGAGGTGAACACTGAAGCTTTCTTT
TRBV28,-,TRBJ2-7,many,CASSLRGPDEQYF,TGTGCCAGCAGTTTAAGGGGACCTGACGAGCAGTACTTC
TRBV24-1,TRBD2,TRBJ2-3,-,CATSPTSGDTQYF,TGTGCCACCAGCCCGACTAGCGGTGATACGCAGTATTTT
TRBV5-1,TRBD1,TRBJ2-1,-,CASSLEQGAYEQFF,TGCGCCAGCAGCTTGGAACAGGGGGCGTATGAGCAGTTCTTC
TRBV12-3/TRBV12-4,-,TRBJ1-4,-,CASSRGRGSEKLFF,TGTGCCAGCAGCCGGGGGAGGGGGAGTGAAAAACTGTTTTTT
TRBV5-1,-,TRBJ2-3,many,CASSLVGGVTDTQYF,TGCGCCAGCAGCTTGGTCGGTGGGGTCACAGATACGCAGTATTTT
TRBV5-1,TRBD1,TRBJ1-2,many,CASSPTGSGYTF,TGTGCCAGCAGCCCGACAGGGAGTGGCTACACCTTC
TRBV7-2,TRBD1,TRBJ1-1,many,CASSTGTVLRGTEAFF,TGTGCCAGCAGCACTGGGACAGTCCTAAGGGGCACTGAAGCTTTCTTT
TRBV28,-,TRBJ2-7,many,CASPPRPGASRPYEQYF,TGTGCCAGCCCTCCCCGGCCGGGGGCTAGTAGGCCCTACGAGCAGTACTTC
TRBV24-1,-,TRBJ2-3,few,CATSDLYIGDTQYF,TGTGCCACCAGTGACCTATACATCGGAGATACGCAGTATTTT
TRBV9,-,TRBJ1-2,many,CASSVGPGTSNYGYTF,TGTGCCAGCAGCGTAGGTCCCGGGACTTCTAACTATGGCTACACCTTC
TRBV27,TRBD1,TRBJ2-2,few,CASSFWDRANTGELFF,TGTGCCAGCAGTTTCTGGGACAGAGCGAACACCGGGGAGCTGTTTTTT
TRBV11-2,-,TRBJ2-7,once,CASSFGDRGMKNEQYF,TGTGCCAGCAGCTTTGGGGATAGGGGGATGAAGAACGAGCAGTACTTC
TRBV4-1,-,TRBJ1-1,-,CASSSGGMNTVAFF,TGCGCCAGCAGCTCCGGGGGCATGAACACTGTAGCTTTCTTT
TRBV6-2/TRBV6-3,TRBD1,TRBJ1-1,many,CASSSTSRGLDTEAFF,TGTGCCAGCAGTAGTACGAGCAGGGGGCTAGACACTGAAGCTTTCTTT
TRBV9,TRBD1,TRBJ1-2,-,CASSPSGQGADGYTF,TGTGCCAGCAGCCCATCAGGACAGGGGGCGGATGGCTACACCTTC
TRBV7-9,TRBD2,TRBJ2-5,many,CASRSGTRQETQYF,TGTGCCAGCAGGTCCGGGACTAGACAAGAGACCCAGTACTTC
TRBV27,-,TRBJ1-1,-,CASSLSQNYGTEAFF,TGTGCCAGCAGTTTATCGCAGAACTACGGCACTGAAGCTTTCTTT
TRBV7-2,-,TRBJ2-5,once,CASSKQGRDSGRVETQYF,TGTGCCAGCAGCAAACAAGGCCGGGACAGCGGGCGGGTGGAGACCCAGTACTTC
TRBV12-3/TRBV12-4,-,TRBJ1-4,many,CASSLRTANEKLFF,TGTGCCAGCAGTCTCAGGACTGCGAATGAAAAACTGTTTTTT
TRBV12-3/TRBV12-4,-,TRBJ1-3,few,CASSLFSGNTIYF,TGTGCCAGCAGTTTGTTCTCTGGAAACACCATATATTTT
TRBV11-2,TRBD1,TRBJ2-3,many,CASSIPDGTGWSTDTQYF,TGTGCCAGCAGCATACCAGATGGGACAGGTTGGAGCACAGATACGCAGTATTTT
TRBV5-1,TRBD1,TRBJ1-4,-,CASSLEGRGLFTTNEKLFF,TGCGCCAGCAGCTTGGAGGGCAGGGGGCTCTTTACAACTAATGAAAAACTGTTTTTT
TRBV6-5,TRBD2,TRBJ2-1,-,CASSSSGSPYNEQFF,TGTGCCAGCAGTTCCAGCGGGAGCCCTTACAATGAGCAGTTCTTC
TRBV12-5,-,TRBJ1-1,few,CASGLAPSTNTEAFF,TGTGCTAGTGGTTTGGCCCCCAGCACGAACACTGAAGCTTTCTTT
TRBV5-1,-,TRBJ1-6,many,CASSRRTDGNSPLHF,TGCGCCAGCAGCCGACGGACAGACGGGAATTCACCCCTCCACTTT
TRBV12-5,-,TRBJ1-5,many,CASGRENNQPQHF,TGTGCTAGTGGACGGGAGAACAATCAGCCCCAGCATTTT
TRBV9,-,TRBJ2-3,few,CASSVLGSTDTQYF,TGTGCCAGCAGCGTTTTAGGCTCCACAGATACGCAGTATTTT
TRBV7-9,TRBD2,TRBJ2-1,-,CASSPPTSGRESYNGQFF,TGTGCCAGCAGCCCTCCGACTAGCGGGAGGGAATCCTACAATGGGCAGTTCTTC
TRBV7-9,TRBD2,TRBJ2-7,many,CASSLRRERSNEQYF,TGTGCCAGCAGCTTACGGCGGGAGAGGTCCAACGAGCAGTACTTC
TRBV29-1,-,TRBJ2-3,many,CSVEPDTQYF,TGCAGCGTAGAGCCAGATACGCAGTATTTT
TRBV7-9,-,TRBJ1-4,few,CASSLVGRPNEKLFF,TGTGCCAGCAGCCTCGTCGGCAGGCCGAATGAAAAACTGTTTTTT
TRBV18,-,TRBJ2-1,few,CASSPTQAFGSEQFF,TGTGCCAGCTCACCAACGCAAGCCTTCGGGAGTGAGCAGTTCTTC
TRBV24-1,-,TRBJ2-1,many,CATSDLAWGNEQFF,TGTGCCACCAGTGATTTAGCCTGGGGGAATGAGCAGTTCTTC
TRBV24-1,-,TRBJ2-2,-,CATAIRGDTGELFF,TGTGCCACCGCCATCCGGGGCGACACCGGGGAGCTGTTTTTT
TRBV20-1,-,TRBJ2-5,many,CSARAGTTQETQYF,TGCAGTGCTAGGGCGGGGACGACACAAGAGACCCAGTACTTC
TRBV6-2/TRBV6-3,-,TRBJ1-5,many,CASSYEGPGGQPQHF,TGTGCCAGCAGTTACGAAGGACCGGGAGGTCAGCCCCAGCATTTT
TRBV7-2,-,TRBJ2-3,many,CASSPRYSDTDTQYF,TGTGCCAGCAGCCCACGGTACAGCGACACAGATACGCAGTATTTT
TRBV27,TRBD1,TRBJ1-2,many,CASSFSTGFYGYTF,TGTGCCAGCAGTTTCTCGACAGGGTTCTATGGCTACACCTTC
TRBV29-1,-,TRBJ1-2,many,CSVQTRTADNYGYTF,TGCAGCGTCCAAACTCGGACAGCAGACAACTATGGCTACACCTTC
TRBV6-2/TRBV6-3,TRBD1,TRBJ1-5,few,CASSRGDRAQPQHF,TGTGCCAGCAGCCGGGGGGACAGGGCCCAGCCCCAGCATTTT
TRBV12-3/TRBV12-4,-,TRBJ1-2,few,CASTEAGTLKDGYTF,TGTGCCAGCACGGAGGCCGGGACACTAAAGGATGGCTACACCTTC
TRBV11-2,TRBD1,TRBJ1-5,many,CASSVTGEGQPQHF,TGTGCCAGCAGTGTTACAGGGGAGGGGCAGCCCCAGCATTTT
TRBV9,-,TRBJ1-4,few,CASSVGQLDEKLFF,TGTGCCAGCAGCGTAGGTCAGCTTGATGAAAAACTGTTTTTT
TRBV20-1,-,TRBJ1-2,many,CSASSLQGPTNYGYTF,TGCAGTGCTAGTTCTCTTCAGGGTCCCACTAACTATGGCTACACCTTC
TRBV18,-,TRBJ1-1,many,CASSPSANEAFF,TGTGCCAGCTCACCATCCGCTAATGAAGCTTTCTTT
TRBV29-1,TRBD1,TRBJ1-5,few,CSVTTRTGMGNQPQHF,TGCAGCGTTACCACCAGGACAGGGATGGGCAATCAGCCCCAGCATTTT